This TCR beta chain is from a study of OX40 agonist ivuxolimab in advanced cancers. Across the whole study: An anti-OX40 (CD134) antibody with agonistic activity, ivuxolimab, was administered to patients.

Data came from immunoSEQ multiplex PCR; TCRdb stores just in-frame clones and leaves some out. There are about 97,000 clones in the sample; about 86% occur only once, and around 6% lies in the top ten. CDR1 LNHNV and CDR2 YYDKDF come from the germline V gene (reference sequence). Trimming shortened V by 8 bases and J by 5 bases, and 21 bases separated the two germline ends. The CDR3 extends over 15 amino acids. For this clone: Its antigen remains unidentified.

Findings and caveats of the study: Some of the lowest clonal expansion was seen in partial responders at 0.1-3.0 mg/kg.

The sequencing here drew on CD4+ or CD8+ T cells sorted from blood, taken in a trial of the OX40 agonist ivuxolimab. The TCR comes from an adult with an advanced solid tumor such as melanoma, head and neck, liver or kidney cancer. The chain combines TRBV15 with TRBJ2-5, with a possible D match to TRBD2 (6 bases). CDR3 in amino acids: CATLQRVGGMETQYF. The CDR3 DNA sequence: TGTGCCACCCTCCAGCGGGTGGGGGGTATGGAGACCCAGTACTTC. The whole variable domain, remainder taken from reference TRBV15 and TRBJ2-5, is DAMVIQNPRYQVTQFGKPVTLSCSQTLNHNVMYWYQQKSSQAPKLLFHYYDKDFNNEADTPDNFQSRRPNTSFCFLDIRSPGLGDTAMYLCATLQRVGGMETQYFGPGTRLLVL.